A single sample is the source of the 18 T cell receptor beta chains below, sequenced in a study of T cell responses to AZD1222 COVID-19 vaccine. The method was immunoSEQ multiplex PCR; TCRdb's version includes in-frame clones alone and lacks a portion of them. Of 100,000 to 110,000 clones detected, about 88% appear once; the ten largest clones hold roughly 1.8%. Sequencing used peripheral blood, obtained on day 0 of AZD1222 vaccination. The origin of the receptors is an adult in good health.

CDR3 nucleotide sequence: TGTGCCAGCAGTTGGCGGAACACTGAAGCTTTCTTT. This encodes CASSWRNTEAFF. V usage is TRBV6-2 or TRBV6-3 and J usage is TRBJ1-1; D is ambiguous. From germline, CDR1 is MNHEY and CDR2 SVGEGT. V was cut by 4 bases and J by 1 base, with 4 bases left in between. The CDR3 totals 12 residues.

The rearrangement links TRBV28 to TRBJ1-1; D remains ambiguous. Trimming shortened V by 4 bases and J by 3 bases, and 15 bases separated the two germline ends. In germline, CDR1 is MDHEN, CDR2 SYDVKM. This CDR3 contains 15 residues. CDR3 bases: TGTGCCAGCAGTTGGGTGGGCTCGCAGGACACTGAAGCTTTCTTT. It specifies CASSWVGSQDTEAFF.

V gene TRBV28 combines with J gene TRBJ1-4; TRBD1 matches 8 bases. The V gene's germline CDR1 is MDHEN and CDR2 SYDVKM. This CDR3 is 16 amino acids long. J lost 7 bases, V lost 4 bases, and 11 bases had no gene match. The CDR3 nucleotides read TGTGCCAGCAGTTCCAACGGACAGGGTACGAGTGAAAAACTGTTTTTT. Its protein product is CASSSNGQGTSEKLFF.

The V gene is TRBV5-8, the J gene TRBJ2-7, with D perhaps TRBD1 (5 bases). The CDR3 length is 17 residues. Trimming shortened V by 1 base and J by 0 bases, and 17 bases separated the two germline ends. Germline CDR1 SGHTS, CDR2 YDEGEE. Here the CDR3 reads CASSLSQGPPSSYEQYF. CDR3 in DNA: TGTGCCAGCAGCTTGAGTCAGGGCCCCCCGAGCTCCTACGAGCAGTACTTC.

Worth noting for this clone: A junction boundary mismatches the germline segment, possibly from a read error. The V call is TRBV7-9, the J call TRBJ1-1; D is undetermined. The CDR3 covers 13 residues. Germline CDR1 SEHNR, CDR2 FQNEAQ (reference sequence). In DNA, the CDR3 is TGTGCCAGCAGTTTAGGGAAGAACACTGAAGCTTTCTTT. Encoded protein: CASSLGKNTEAFF.

The chain combines TRBV5-4 with TRBJ1-1; no clear D. Germline CDR1 SGHNT, CDR2 YYREEE (reference sequence). V gave up 0 bases and J gave up 1 base, with 10 bases separating them. The CDR3 has 15 residues. CDR3 sequence: CASSLGSGRNTEAFF. Written as DNA, the CDR3 is TGTGCCAGCAGCTTGGGATCCGGCCGGAACACTGAAGCTTTCTTT.

This clone was seen a handful of times. The rearrangement links TRBV30 to TRBJ2-7; no reliable D call. Trimming stripped 0 bases from V and 6 bases from J, with 15 bases between. The CDR3 is 14 residues long. The germline CDR1 and CDR2 sequences are GTSNPN and SVGIG (reference sequence). The chain's CDR3 is CAWSVPYGVSEQYF. The CDR3 DNA is TGTGCCTGGAGTGTACCGTATGGGGTCAGCGAGCAGTACTTC.

The J gene is TRBJ1-4, the V gene TRBV18, with 7 bases identical to TRBD1. This CDR3 is built from 17 residues. V gave up 4 bases and J gave up 3 bases; unmatched junction bases: 11. Germline values: CDR1 KGHSH, CDR2 LQKENI. This chain's CDR3 is CASSRVPTGAPNEKLFF. CDR3 in DNA: TGTGCCAGCTCACGCGTACCAACAGGGGCCCCTAATGAAAAACTGTTTTTT.

This chain joins TRBV28 and TRBJ2-3; TRBD2 is a possible D gene (5 bases). With 4 bases removed from V and 0 bases from J, the gap between germline ends came to 17 bases. The CDR3 consists of 17 residues. Germline loops: CDR1 MDHEN, CDR2 SYDVKM. DNA of the CDR3: TGTGCCAGCAGTTCCGGAGGCGCCCACCTTAGCACAGATACGCAGTATTTT. It is translated as CASSSGGAHLSTDTQYF.

J is TRBJ1-1 and V is TRBV7-9, with TRBD1 as a possible D gene (5 bases). Trimming took 0 bases from V and 5 from J, leaving 10 bases between them. CDR3 length: 14 amino acids. The germline V gene encodes CDR1 SEHNR and CDR2 FQNEAQ (reference sequence). The CDR3 is CASSLAVGGTEAFF. CDR3 DNA sequence: TGTGCCAGCAGCTTAGCTGTTGGGGGGACTGAAGCTTTCTTT.

DNA of the CDR3: TGTGCTTTTAGAACCGACTCGAACACCGGGGAGCTGTTTTTT. As protein: CAFRTDSNTGELFF. This sequence joins TRBV2 and TRBJ2-2; D remains ambiguous. The CDR3 covers 14 residues. Germline V lookup: CDR1 SNHLY, CDR2 FYNNEI. The complete variable domain, with remaining parts taken from reference TRBV2 and TRBJ2-2, reads EPEVTQTPSHQVTQMGQEVILRCVPISNHLYFYWYRQILGQKVEFLVSFYNNEISEKSEIFDDQFSVERPDGSNFTLKIRSTKLEDSAMYFCAFRTDSNTGELFFGEGSRLTVL.

This clone was picked up one time. This chain links TRBV11-2 with TRBJ1-1; tentative D call: TRBD1 (6 bases). Germline V lookup: CDR1 SGHAT, CDR2 FQNNGV. V dropped 5 bases and J dropped 5 bases, with 12 bases sitting between them. This CDR3 is 13 amino acids long. DNA of the CDR3: TGTGCCAGCAGCCAGGACAGACGGACTGAAGCTTTCTTT. Its translation: CASSQDRRTEAFF.

The genes are TRBV3-1 (or the pseudogene TRBV3-2) and TRBJ2-7, with unresolved D. CDR1 is LGHDT, CDR2 YNNKEL, per germline (reference sequence). The CDR3 contains 11 residues. V lost 3 bases and J 3 bases, leaving 3 bases between the germline ends. This chain's CDR3 is CASSQNYEQYF. For the CDR3, the DNA is TGTGCCAGCAGCCAGAACTACGAGCAGTACTTC.

The chain has TRBV7-3 and TRBJ2-7, with D maybe TRBD2 (6 bases). This CDR3 is built from 13 residues. V was cut by 1 base and J by 5 bases, with 9 bases left in between. From germline, CDR1 is SGHTA and CDR2 FQGTGA. The DNA for the CDR3 is TGTGCCAGCAGCTTAAACCTAGCGAACGAGCAGTACTTC. Translated, it gives CASSLNLANEQYF.

The rearrangement uses TRBV3-1 (or the pseudogene TRBV3-2) and TRBJ1-4, with D unresolved. V lost 5 bases, J lost 8 bases, and 18 bases lay in between. The V gene's germline CDR1 is LGHDT and CDR2 YNNKEL (reference sequence). This CDR3 is 15 amino acids long. The CDR3 DNA follows: TGTGCCAGCAGCATAAAGAGGCCCAGGAGGGAAAAACTGTTTTTT. It specifies CASSIKRPRREKLFF.

The chain recombines TRBV30 with TRBJ2-7; the match to TRBD2 covers 8 bases. The CDR3 length is 14 residues. CDR1 is GTSNPN, CDR2 SVGIG, per germline (reference sequence). J was trimmed by 2 bases and V by 8 bases; bases with no gene match: 11. CDR3 in amino acids: CAGDIAGTTYEQYF. As DNA, the CDR3 is TGTGCCGGGGATATAGCGGGAACAACCTACGAGCAGTACTTC.

The chain links TRBV25-1 to TRBJ1-2; 10 nucleotides agree with TRBD1. The CDR3 covers 16 residues. V was pared by 2 bases and J by 7 bases, with 10 bases of the junction left unmatched. Germline loops: CDR1 MGHDK, CDR2 SYGVNS. This CDR3 reads CASSEQGGQGLSGYTF. The CDR3 nucleotides read TGTGCCAGCAGTGAACAGGGGGGACAGGGGTTGTCTGGCTACACCTTC.

This clone was observed a single time. The J gene is TRBJ2-1, the V gene TRBV6-5; perhaps TRBD1 as D (6 bases). The V end lost 2 bases, the J end lost 0 bases, and 8 bases lay between the germline ends. The CDR3 consists of 15 residues. Germline values: CDR1 MNHEY, CDR2 SVGAGI. In nucleotides, the CDR3 is TGTGCCAGCAGTTACGACAGGAGCTCCTACAATGAGCAGTTCTTC. The encoded protein is CASSYDRSSYNEQFF.